These 3 T cell receptor beta chains came from one sample sequenced in a study of T cells in Graves' hyperthyroidism and ophthalmopathy. Template material for amplifying TCR beta CDR3 regions consisted of RNA transcripts. RT-PCR in the first round (using the HTBI primer set) targeted the TCR CDR3. From the multiplex PCR reads, TCRdb called clonotypes with MiXCR, one entry per CDR3 protein. In the table there are a few hundred thousand distinct CDR3 sequences, about a sixth of which are singletons. The sequencing sample was made of blood. Source of these receptors: a woman aged 55-75 years with Graves' ophthalmopathy.

The chain is built from TRBV2 and TRBJ2-1; D uncertain. CDR1 SNHLY and CDR2 FYNNEI come from the germline V gene. V was cut by 8 bases and J by 15 bases, with 17 bases left in between. The CDR3 totals 11 residues. In DNA, the CDR3 is TGTGCCAGCGGAGAGAGGATCCGAGGGTTCTTC. This gives the protein CASGERIRGFF.

The V gene is TRBV7-8, the J gene TRBJ2-1, with no clear D. V was pared by 3 bases and J by 3 bases, with 3 bases between. The CDR3 extends over 12 amino acids. In germline, CDR1 is SGHVS, CDR2 FQNEAQ. The CDR3 region is CASSFFYNEQFF. The CDR3, as DNA: TGTGCCAGCAGCTTTTTCTACAATGAGCAGTTCTTC.

The chain combines TRBV19 with TRBJ2-3; D not resolved. Germline V gives CDR1 LNHDA, CDR2 SQIVND (reference sequence). CDR3 length: 15 residues. V shed 3 bases and J shed 1 base, with 11 bases lying between them. CDR3 loop: CASSIEFWGTDTQYF. The CDR3 nucleotides read TGTGCCAGTAGTATTGAGTTTTGGGGCACAGATACGCAGTATTTT.